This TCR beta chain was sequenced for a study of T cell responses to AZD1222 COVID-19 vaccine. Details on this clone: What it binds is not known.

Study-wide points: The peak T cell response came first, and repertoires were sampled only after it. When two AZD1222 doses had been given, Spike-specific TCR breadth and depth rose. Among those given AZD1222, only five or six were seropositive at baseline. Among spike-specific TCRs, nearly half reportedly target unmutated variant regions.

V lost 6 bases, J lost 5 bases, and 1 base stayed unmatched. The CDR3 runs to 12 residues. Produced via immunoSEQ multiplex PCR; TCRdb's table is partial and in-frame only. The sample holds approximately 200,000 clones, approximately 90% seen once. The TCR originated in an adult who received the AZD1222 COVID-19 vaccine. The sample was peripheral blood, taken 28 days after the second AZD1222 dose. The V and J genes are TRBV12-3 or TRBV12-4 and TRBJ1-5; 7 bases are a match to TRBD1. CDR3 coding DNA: TGTGCCAGCAGGACAGGGTATCAGCCCCAGCATTTT. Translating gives CASRTGYQPQHF.